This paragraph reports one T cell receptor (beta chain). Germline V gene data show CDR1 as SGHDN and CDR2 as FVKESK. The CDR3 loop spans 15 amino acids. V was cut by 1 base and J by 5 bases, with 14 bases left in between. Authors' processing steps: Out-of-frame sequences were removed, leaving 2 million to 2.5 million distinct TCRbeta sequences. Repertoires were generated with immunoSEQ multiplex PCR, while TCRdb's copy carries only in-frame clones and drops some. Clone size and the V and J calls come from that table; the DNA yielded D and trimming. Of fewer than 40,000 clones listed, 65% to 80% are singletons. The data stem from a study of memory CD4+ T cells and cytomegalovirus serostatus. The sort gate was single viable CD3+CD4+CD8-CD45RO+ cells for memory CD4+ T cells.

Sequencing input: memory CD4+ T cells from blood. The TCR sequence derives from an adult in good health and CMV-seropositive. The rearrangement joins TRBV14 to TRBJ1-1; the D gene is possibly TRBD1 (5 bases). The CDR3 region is CASSQGLKGRTEAFF. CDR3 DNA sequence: TGTGCCAGCAGCCAAGGGCTAAAGGGGAGGACTGAAGCTTTCTTT.